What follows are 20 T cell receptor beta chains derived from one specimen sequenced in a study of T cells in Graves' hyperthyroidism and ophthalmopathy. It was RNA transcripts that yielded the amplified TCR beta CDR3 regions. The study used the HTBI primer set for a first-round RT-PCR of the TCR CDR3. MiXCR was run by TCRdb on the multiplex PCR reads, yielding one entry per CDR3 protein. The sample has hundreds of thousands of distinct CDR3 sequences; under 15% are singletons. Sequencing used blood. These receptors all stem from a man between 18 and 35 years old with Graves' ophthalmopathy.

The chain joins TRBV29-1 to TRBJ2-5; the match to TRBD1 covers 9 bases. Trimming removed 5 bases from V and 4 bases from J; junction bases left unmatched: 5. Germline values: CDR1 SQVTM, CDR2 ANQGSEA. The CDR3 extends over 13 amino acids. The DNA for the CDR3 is TGCAGCGTTCTGGGGACAGGGACAGAGACCCAGTACTTC. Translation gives CSVLGTGTETQYF.

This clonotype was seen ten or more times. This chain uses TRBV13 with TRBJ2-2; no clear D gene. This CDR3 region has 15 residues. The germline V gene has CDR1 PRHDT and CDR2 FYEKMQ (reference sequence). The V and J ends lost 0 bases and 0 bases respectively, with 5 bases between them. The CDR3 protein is CASSLGTANTGELFF. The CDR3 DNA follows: TGTGCCAGCAGCTTAGGAACCGCGAACACCGGGGAGCTGTTTTTT.

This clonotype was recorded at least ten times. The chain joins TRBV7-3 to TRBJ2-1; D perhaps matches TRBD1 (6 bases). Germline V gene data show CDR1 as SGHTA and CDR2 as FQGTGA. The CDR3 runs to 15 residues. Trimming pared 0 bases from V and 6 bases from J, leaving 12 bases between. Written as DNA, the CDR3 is TGTGCCAGCAGCTTAACCCGCCAGGGGCGCAATGAGCAGTTCTTC. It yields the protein CASSLTRQGRNEQFF.

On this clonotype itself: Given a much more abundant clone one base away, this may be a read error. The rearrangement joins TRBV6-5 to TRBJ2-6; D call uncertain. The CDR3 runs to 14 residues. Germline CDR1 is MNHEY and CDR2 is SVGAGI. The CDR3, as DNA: TGTACCAGCAGTTACAACTCTGGGGCCAACGTCCTGACTTTC. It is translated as CTSSYNSGANVLTF.

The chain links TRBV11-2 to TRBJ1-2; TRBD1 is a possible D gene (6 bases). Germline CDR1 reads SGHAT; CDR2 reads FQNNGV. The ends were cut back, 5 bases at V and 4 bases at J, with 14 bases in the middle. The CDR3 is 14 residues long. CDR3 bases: TGTGCCAGCAGCGAGGGACATTTCAGCTATGGCTACACCTTC. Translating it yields CASSEGHFSYGYTF.

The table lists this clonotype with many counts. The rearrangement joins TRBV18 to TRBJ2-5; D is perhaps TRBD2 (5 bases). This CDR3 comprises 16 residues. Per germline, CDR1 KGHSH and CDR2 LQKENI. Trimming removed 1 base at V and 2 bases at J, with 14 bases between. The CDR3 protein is CASSPQGGRNQETQYF. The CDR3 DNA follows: TGTGCCAGCTCACCACAAGGAGGACGGAATCAAGAGACCCAGTACTTC.

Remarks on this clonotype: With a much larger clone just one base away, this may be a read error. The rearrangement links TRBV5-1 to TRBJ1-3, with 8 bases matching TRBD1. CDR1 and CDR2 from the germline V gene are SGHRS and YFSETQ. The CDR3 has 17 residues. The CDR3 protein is CASSSTTGGSGGNTIHF. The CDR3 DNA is TGCGCCAGCAGCTCAACCACAGGGGGATCGGGCGGAAACACCATACATTTT.

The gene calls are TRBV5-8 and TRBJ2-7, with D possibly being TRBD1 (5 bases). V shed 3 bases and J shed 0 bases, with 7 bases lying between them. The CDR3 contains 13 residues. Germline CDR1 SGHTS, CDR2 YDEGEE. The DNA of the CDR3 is TGTGCCAGCAGCTCAGGGTACTCCTACGAGCAGTACTTC. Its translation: CASSSGYSYEQYF.

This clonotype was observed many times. The DNA for the CDR3 is TGTGCCAGCAGTTTTAGGGGTGAGGGTTCACCCCTCCACTTT. This sequence encodes CASSFRGEGSPLHF. V usage is TRBV12-3 or TRBV12-4 and J usage is TRBJ1-6; D may be TRBD1 (5 bases). The CDR3 extends over 14 amino acids. Trimming removed 3 bases at V and 9 bases at J, with 12 bases between.

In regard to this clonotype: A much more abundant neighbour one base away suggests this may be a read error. The CDR3 DNA sequence: TGTGCCAGCAGCCCCAAGACCCTTGCCTCTGGCTGCACCTTC. Its translation: CASSPKTLASGCTF. The gene calls are TRBV11-1 and TRBJ1-2; the D is unclear. Germline assignment: CDR1 SGHAT and CDR2 FQDESV (reference sequence). The CDR3 is 14 residues long.

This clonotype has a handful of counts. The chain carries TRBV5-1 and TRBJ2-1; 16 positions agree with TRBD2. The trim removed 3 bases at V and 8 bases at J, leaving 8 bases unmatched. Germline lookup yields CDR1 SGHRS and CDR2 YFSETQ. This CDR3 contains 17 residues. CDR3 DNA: TGCGCCAGCAGCTCTCTACCGGGACTAGCGGGGGGGGATGAGCAGTTCTTC. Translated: CASSSLPGLAGGDEQFF.

The CDR3 sequence: CASSPSRSGELFF. The CDR3 DNA is TGCGCCAGCAGTCCCTCGCGGTCCGGGGAGCTGTTTTTT. The chain is built from TRBV10-1 and TRBJ2-2; D gene ambiguous. Trimming stripped 5 bases from V and 6 bases from J, with 10 bases between. CDR1 and CDR2 from the germline V gene are WNHNN and SYGVQD (reference sequence). The length of the CDR3 is 13 residues.

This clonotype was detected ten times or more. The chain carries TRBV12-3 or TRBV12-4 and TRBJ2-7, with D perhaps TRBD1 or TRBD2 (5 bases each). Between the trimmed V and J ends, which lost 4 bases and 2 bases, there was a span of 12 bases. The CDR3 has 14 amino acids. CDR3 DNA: TGTGCCAGCAGTTCCCACTCGGGGCCCTACGAGCAGTACTTC. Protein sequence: CASSSHSGPYEQYF.

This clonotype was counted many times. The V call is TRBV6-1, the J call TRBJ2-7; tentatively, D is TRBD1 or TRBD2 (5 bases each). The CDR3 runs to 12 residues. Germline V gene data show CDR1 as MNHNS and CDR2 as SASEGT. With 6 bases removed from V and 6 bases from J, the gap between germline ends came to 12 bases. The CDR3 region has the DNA TGTGCCAGCAGGGGTGATGGGGGCGAGCAGTACTTC. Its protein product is CASRGDGGEQYF.

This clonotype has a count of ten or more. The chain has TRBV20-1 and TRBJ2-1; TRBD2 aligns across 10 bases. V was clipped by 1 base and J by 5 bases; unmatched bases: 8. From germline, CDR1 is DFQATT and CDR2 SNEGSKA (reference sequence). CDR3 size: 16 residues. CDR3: CSARADTSGANNEQFF. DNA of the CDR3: TGCAGTGCTAGAGCTGATACTAGCGGGGCTAACAATGAGCAGTTCTTC.

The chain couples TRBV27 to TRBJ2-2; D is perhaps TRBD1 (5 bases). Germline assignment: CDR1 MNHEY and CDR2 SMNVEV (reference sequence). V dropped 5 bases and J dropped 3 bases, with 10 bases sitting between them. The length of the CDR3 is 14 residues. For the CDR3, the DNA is TGTGCCAGCAGTCCGCCAGGGTACACCGGGGAGCTGTTTTTT. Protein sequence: CASSPPGYTGELFF.

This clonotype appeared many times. CDR3 amino acids: CAISGPDRGLAVSSYEQYF. The CDR3 DNA is TGTGCCATCAGTGGCCCGGACAGGGGACTAGCGGTATCCTCCTACGAGCAGTACTTC. The J gene is TRBJ2-7, the V gene TRBV10-3; 11 bases are a match to TRBD2. J lost 0 bases, V lost 4 bases, and 14 bases had no gene match. The CDR3 extends over 19 amino acids. Per the germline V gene, CDR1 is ENHRY and CDR2 is SYGVKD.

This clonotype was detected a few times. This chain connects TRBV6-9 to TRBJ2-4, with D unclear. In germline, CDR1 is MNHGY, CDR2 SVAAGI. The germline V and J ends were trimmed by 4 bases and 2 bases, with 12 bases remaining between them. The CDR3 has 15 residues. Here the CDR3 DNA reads TGTGCCAGCAGTTTTGCAGGCGGTACCAAAAACATTCAGTACTTC. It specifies CASSFAGGTKNIQYF.

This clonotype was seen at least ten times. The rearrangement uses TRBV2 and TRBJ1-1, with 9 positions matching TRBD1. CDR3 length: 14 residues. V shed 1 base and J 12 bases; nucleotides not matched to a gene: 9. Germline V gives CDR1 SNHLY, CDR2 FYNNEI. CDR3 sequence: CASSEETLTGGPFF. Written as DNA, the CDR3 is TGTGCCAGCAGTGAAGAGACGTTGACAGGGGGACCTTTCTTT.

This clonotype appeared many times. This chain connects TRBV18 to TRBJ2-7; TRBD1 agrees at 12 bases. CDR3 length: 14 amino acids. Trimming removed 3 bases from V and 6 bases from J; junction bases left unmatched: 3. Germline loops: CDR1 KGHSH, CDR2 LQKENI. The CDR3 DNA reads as TGTGCCAGCTCACCGGGACAGGGGGCGGGCGAGCAGTACTTC. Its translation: CASSPGQGAGEQYF.